Sequencing of this T cell receptor beta chain was carried out in a study of early T cells in non-severe SARS-CoV-2 infection (dated by TCRdb to 2020 to 2022). General notes on the study: Because TCR sequencing relied on bulk RNA taken from unsorted whole blood, pairing of alpha and beta chains was not possible. Beyond this particular receptor, the publication reports: VDJdb matching was skewed toward anti-spike CD8 responses and likely underestimated virus-specific expansions, missing private and CD4 specificities.

Ten or more counts support this clonotype. Its specific antigen is unknown. Per-nucleotide qualities are absent, and no much larger clonotype sits a single base away. Library construction relied on 5' RACE. TCRdb lists the instrument as NextSeq 500. The TCR library protocol attached unique molecular identifiers to individual cDNA molecules to correct for sequencing error and PCR bias. Sequencing covered both TCR alpha and beta chains, and within each sample the abundances of alpha and beta sequences were tightly co-correlated. Under the source paper's analysis protocol: V gene, J gene and CDR3 annotation of TCR sequences was performed with Decombinator V4. Expanded TCRs were defined as changing significantly between any two time points under a Poisson model with p below 0.0001. Abundances of TCRs were expressed as counts per million after normalisation to the total number of TCRs sequenced in each sample. TRAV1-2 paired with TRAJ12, TRAJ20 or TRAJ33 defined MAIT TCRs, while TRAV10 paired with TRAJ18 defined iNKT TCRs. VDJdb, accessed on 1 November 2021, was searched for TCRs annotated for CMV, EBV and SARS-CoV-2, and TCRs annotated for more than one antigen were excluded. TCRdb itself trimmed the public reads at Q25 with fastp, ran MiXCR and retained productive beta chains. A single entry per CDR3 protein holds the most common genes and DNA from its merged rows. What appears here as the V and J calls and clone size reflects TCRdb's work, not the paper's. This sample lists about 23,000 distinct CDR3 sequences; 4.5% to 5.5% were detected once. Over 8.5% of the sample comes from the top ten.

This was a case-control study nested in a cohort of healthcare workers in London, UK, who had nasopharyngeal swab PCR tests and blood samples taken every week. Healthcare workers were recruited between 23 and 31 March 2020, during the week of the UK lockdown, and were followed weekly for up to about 15 weeks. The CDR3 sequence holds 13 residues, the cysteine and phenylalanine included. Only the CDR3 DNA stays, 39 bases, in frame from base 1. The germline V gene (reference sequence) gives CDR1 as DFQATT and CDR2 as SNEGSKA. V is pruned by 3 bases and J by 15 bases, leaving 13 bases of the junction without a gene match.

The sequence was obtained from an adult who was a healthcare worker with PCR-confirmed SARS-CoV-2 infection or an uninfected control (not recorded which). In this chain, TRBV20-1 is recombined with TRBJ2-1; 8 central bases correspond to TRBD2. Sequencing was done on a sample of whole blood. For the CDR3, the sequence is CSASREGQVRTFF. The nucleotides read TGCAGTGCTAGTCGGGAGGGCCAAGTTCGTACGTTCTTC.